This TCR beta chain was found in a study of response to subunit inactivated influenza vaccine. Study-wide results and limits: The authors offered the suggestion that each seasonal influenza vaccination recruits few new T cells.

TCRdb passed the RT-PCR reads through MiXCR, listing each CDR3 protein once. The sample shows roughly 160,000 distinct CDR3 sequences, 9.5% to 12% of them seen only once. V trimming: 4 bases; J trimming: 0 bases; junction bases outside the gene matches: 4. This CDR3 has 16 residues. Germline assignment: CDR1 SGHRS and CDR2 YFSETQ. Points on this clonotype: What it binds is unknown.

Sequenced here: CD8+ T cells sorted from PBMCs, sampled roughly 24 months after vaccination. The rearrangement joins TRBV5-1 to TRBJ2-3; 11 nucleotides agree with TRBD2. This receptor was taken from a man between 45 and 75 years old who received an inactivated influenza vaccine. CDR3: CASSGTSGPSTDTQYF. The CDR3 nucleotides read TGCGCCAGCAGCGGGACTAGCGGCCCTAGCACAGATACGCAGTATTTT.